This T cell receptor beta chain was observed in a study of Ad26.COV2.S vaccination and SARS-CoV-2 variants. At the level of the study: Administration of Ad26.COV2.S was intramuscular, either once or twice 56 days apart. Study conclusions and caveats: Overall T cell responses may have been underestimated by the analyses of TCR breadth and depth. Participants in the vaccine arm had higher spike-specific TCR breadth; placebo recipients had lower. After vaccination, reports described spike-specific CD8+ and CD4+ T cell responses as showing substantial breadth.

Details on this clone: Its antigen is unknown.

Germline V gene lookup returns CDR1 LGHNA and CDR2 YNFKEQ. V lost 1 base and J lost 3, with 10 bases in between. This CDR3 spans 15 amino acids. Profiled with immunoSEQ multiplex PCR; TCRdb holds only in-frame clones, not every one. Of 400,000 to 500,000 clones in the sample, roughly 88% were seen once. The treatment: about 20 received Ad26.COV2.S at low or high dose, single or two shots; several received placebo; per-sample allocation not given. It was on day 63 after the first vaccine or placebo injection that samples were taken. The source of this sequence is a person aged 18 to 65 who received the Ad26.COV2.S COVID-19 vaccine or a placebo. The chain recombines TRBV4-2 with TRBJ1-3; possibly TRBD1 for D (5 bases). Sequencing was performed on peripheral blood, taken in a trial of Ad26.COV2.S vaccine versus placebo. CDR3 DNA: TGTGCCAGCAGCCAAGCTGCAGGGCGTGGAAACACCATATATTTT. Residues: CASSQAAGRGNTIYF.